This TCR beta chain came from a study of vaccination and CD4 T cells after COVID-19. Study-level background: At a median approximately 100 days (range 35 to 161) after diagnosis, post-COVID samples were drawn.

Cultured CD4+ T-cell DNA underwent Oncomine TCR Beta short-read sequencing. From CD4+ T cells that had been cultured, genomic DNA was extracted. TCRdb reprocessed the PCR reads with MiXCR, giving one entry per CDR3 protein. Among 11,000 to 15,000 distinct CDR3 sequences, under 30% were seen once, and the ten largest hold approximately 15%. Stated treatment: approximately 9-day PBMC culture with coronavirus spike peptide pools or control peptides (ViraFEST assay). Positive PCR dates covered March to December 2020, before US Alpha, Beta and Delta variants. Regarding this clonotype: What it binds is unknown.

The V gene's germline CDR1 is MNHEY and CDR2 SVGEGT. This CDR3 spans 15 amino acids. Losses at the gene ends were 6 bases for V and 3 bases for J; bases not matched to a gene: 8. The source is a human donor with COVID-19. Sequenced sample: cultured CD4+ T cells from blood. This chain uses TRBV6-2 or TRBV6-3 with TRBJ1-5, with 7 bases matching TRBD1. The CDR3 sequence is CASRRQGTNNQPQHF. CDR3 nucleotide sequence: TGTGCCAGCAGACGACAGGGAACTAACAATCAGCCCCAGCATTTT.